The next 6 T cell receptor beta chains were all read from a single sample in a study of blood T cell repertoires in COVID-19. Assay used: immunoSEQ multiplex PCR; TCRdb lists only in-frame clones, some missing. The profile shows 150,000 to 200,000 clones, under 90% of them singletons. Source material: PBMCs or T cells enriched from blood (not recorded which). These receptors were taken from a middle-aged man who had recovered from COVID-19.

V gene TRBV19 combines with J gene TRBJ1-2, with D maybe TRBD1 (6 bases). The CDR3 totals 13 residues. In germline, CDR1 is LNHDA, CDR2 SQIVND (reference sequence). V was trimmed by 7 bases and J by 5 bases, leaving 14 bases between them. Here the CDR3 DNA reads TGTGCCAGTACCCCAGGGGCCAATTATGGCTACACCTTC. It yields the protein CASTPGANYGYTF.

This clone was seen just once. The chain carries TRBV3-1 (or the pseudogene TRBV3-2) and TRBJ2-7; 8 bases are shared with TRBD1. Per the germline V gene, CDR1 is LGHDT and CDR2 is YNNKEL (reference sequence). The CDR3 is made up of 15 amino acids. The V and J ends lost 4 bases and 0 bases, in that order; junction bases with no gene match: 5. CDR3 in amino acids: CASSPGQGSSYEQYF. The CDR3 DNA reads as TGTGCCAGCAGCCCCGGACAGGGAAGCTCCTACGAGCAGTACTTC.

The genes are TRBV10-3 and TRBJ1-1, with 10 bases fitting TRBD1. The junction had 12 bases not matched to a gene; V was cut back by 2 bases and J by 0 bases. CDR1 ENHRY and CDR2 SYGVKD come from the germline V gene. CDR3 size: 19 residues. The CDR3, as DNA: TGTGCCATCAGTGAGGACAGGGGGCGCGTGGTGGGGGTGAACACTGAAGCTTTCTTT. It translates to CAISEDRGRVVGVNTEAFF.

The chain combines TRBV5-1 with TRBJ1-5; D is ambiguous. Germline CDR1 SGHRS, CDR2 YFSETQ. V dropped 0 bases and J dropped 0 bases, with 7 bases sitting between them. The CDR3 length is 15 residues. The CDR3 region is CASSLDPFSNQPQHF. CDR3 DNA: TGCGCCAGCAGCTTGGATCCCTTTAGCAATCAGCCCCAGCATTTT.

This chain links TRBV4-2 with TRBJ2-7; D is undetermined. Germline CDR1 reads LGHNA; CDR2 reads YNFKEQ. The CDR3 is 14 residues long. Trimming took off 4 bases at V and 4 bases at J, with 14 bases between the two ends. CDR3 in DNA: TGTGCCAGCAGCCCCGTCCCGCTGAGATACGAGCAGTACTTC. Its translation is CASSPVPLRYEQYF.

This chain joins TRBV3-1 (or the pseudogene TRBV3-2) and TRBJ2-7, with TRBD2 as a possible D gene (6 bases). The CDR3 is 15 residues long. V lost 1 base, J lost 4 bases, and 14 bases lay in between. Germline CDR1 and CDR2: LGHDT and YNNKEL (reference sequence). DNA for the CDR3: TGTGCCAGCAGCCAAGTTGTGTCGGGGGAGTACGAGCAGTACTTC. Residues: CASSQVVSGEYEQYF.